Listed below are T cell receptor beta chains from one sample, sequenced in a study of control samples from healthy donors and cancer patients. Produced via immunoSEQ multiplex PCR; TCRdb's table is partial and in-frame only. In the table there are approximately 69,000 clones, approximately 90% of which are singletons. The sample comprised PBMCs. The origin of the receptors is a man in his sixties with colorectal cancer. The CDR3 runs from the conserved cysteine through the conserved F or W. The D gene is left open where the match is weak. Clone size is not always given. Where it is, it says once, few, many or a class for expanded clones.

j_gene: TRBJ2-7
abundance: -
d_gene: -
v_gene: TRBV15
CDR3nt: TGTGCCACCAGCAGAGAACCCGGGACCTACGAGCAGTACTTC
CDR3aa: CATSREPGTYEQYF

j_gene: TRBJ2-2
abundance: -
d_gene: -
v_gene: TRBV3-1/TRBV3-2
CDR3nt: -
CDR3aa: CASSRQGVGRGAVF

j_gene: TRBJ1-5
abundance: -
d_gene: -
v_gene: TRBV10-3
CDR3nt: TGTGCCATCAGTGAGTCTGGGGGGGCCAATCAGCCCCAGCATTTT
CDR3aa: CAISESGGANQPQHF

j_gene: TRBJ2-3
abundance: -
d_gene: TRBD2
v_gene: TRBV5-1
CDR3nt: TGCGCCAGCAGCGGCTCTAGCGGGGGGGCCCGGAATACGCAGTATTTT
CDR3aa: CASSGSSGGARNTQYF

j_gene: TRBJ2-3
abundance: -
d_gene: TRBD2
v_gene: TRBV18
CDR3nt: TGTGCCAGCTCCCCCAAAGTAGCGGGGGGCACAGATACGCAGTATTTT
CDR3aa: CASSPKVAGGTDTQYF

j_gene: TRBJ1-3
abundance: once
d_gene: -
v_gene: TRBV7-3
CDR3nt: TGTGCCAGCAGCCCAGGACCGCTCTCTGGAAACACCATATATTTT
CDR3aa: CASSPGPLSGNTIYF

j_gene: TRBJ2-1
abundance: -
d_gene: TRBD2
v_gene: TRBV6-2/TRBV6-3
CDR3nt: TGTGCCAGCAGTTACCTGCGGGGGTTGGGTGAGCAGTTCTTC
CDR3aa: CASSYLRGLGEQFF

j_gene: TRBJ2-2
abundance: -
d_gene: TRBD1
v_gene: TRBV7-2
CDR3nt: TGTGCCAGCAGGCCGACAGGGGGCGGCACCGGGGAGCTGTTTTTT
CDR3aa: CASRPTGGGTGELFF

j_gene: TRBJ1-4
abundance: -
d_gene: -
v_gene: TRBV13
CDR3nt: TGTGCCAGCAGCCATCGGGGGTGGGGCGGAGGAGGTGAAAAACTGTTTTTT
CDR3aa: CASSHRGWGGGGEKLFF

j_gene: TRBJ1-2
abundance: -
d_gene: -
v_gene: TRBV19
CDR3nt: TGTGCCAGTAGTATGTCTCGTAACTATGGCTACACCTTC
CDR3aa: CASSMSRNYGYTF

j_gene: TRBJ1-2
abundance: -
d_gene: TRBD1
v_gene: TRBV2
CDR3nt: TGTGCCAGCGTCCGACAGGGGTTGTTTGGCTACACCTTC
CDR3aa: CASVRQGLFGYTF